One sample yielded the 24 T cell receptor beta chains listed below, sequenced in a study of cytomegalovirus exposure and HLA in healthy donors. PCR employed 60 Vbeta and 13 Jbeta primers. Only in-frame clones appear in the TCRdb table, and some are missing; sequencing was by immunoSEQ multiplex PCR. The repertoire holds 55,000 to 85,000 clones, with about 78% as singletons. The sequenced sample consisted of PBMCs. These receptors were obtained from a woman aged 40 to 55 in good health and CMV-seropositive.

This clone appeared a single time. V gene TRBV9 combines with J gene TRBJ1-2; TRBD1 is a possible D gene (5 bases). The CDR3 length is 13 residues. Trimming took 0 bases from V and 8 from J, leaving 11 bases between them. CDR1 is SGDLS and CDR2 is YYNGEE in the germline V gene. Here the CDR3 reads CASSVDGGDGYTF. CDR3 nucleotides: TGTGCCAGCAGCGTAGATGGCGGGGACGGCTACACCTTC.

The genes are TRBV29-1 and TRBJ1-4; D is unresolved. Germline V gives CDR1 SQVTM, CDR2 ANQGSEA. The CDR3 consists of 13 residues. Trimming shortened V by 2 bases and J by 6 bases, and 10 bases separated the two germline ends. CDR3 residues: CSVESGGDEKLFF. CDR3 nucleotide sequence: TGCAGCGTTGAAAGTGGCGGGGATGAAAAACTGTTTTTT.

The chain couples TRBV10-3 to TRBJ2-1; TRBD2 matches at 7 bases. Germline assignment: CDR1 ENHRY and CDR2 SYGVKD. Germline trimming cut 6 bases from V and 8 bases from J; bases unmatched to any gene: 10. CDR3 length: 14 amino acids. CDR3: CAIRGEGLVDEQFF. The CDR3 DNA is TGTGCCATCAGAGGGGAGGGCCTTGTCGATGAGCAGTTCTTC.

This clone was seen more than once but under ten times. CDR3 nucleotides: TGCAGCGTCGGGGGGACAGGGAGTGAAAAACTGTTTTTT. Translating it yields CSVGGTGSEKLFF. This chain joins TRBV29-1 and TRBJ1-4, with 9 bases that match TRBD1. J lost 7 bases, V lost 6 bases, and 6 bases had no gene match. CDR1 is SQVTM and CDR2 is ANQGSEA in the germline V gene. The length of the CDR3 is 13 residues.

Here the CDR3 DNA reads TGTGCCAGCAGTGACGGGACTGGGGGCACCGGGGAGCTGTTTTTT. Protein sequence: CASSDGTGGTGELFF. The chain employs TRBV2 and TRBJ2-2, with D possibly TRBD2 on 6 matching bases. This CDR3 has 15 amino acids. V lost 3 bases and J 4 bases, leaving 12 bases between the germline ends. The germline CDR1 and CDR2 sequences are SNHLY and FYNNEI.

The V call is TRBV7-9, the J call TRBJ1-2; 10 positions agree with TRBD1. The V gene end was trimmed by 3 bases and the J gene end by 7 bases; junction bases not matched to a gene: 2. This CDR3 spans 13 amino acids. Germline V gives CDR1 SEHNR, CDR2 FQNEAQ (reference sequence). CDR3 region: CASSFGQGGGYTF. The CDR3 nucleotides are TGTGCCAGCAGCTTTGGACAGGGGGGTGGCTACACCTTC.

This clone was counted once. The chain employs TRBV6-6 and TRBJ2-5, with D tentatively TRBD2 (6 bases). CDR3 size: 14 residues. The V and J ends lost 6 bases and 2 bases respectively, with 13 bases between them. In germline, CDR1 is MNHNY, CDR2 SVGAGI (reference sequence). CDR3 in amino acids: CASRPPGEQETQYF. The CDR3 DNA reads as TGTGCCAGCAGACCCCCGGGGGAACAAGAGACCCAGTACTTC.

The CDR3: CASSHETGRAHEQYF. The CDR3 DNA reads as TGTGCCAGCAGCCATGAAACAGGGAGGGCCCACGAGCAGTACTTC. The J gene is TRBJ2-7, the V gene TRBV5-4, with TRBD2 as a possible D gene (7 bases). V lost 4 bases and J lost 5, with 19 bases in between. This CDR3 region has 15 residues. Germline-derived CDR1 and CDR2 are SGHNT and YYREEE (reference sequence). The full variable domain, rest sourced from reference TRBV5-4 and TRBJ2-7, is ETGVTQSPTHLIKTRGQQVTLRCSSQSGHNTVSWYQQALGQGPQFIFQYYREEENGRGNFPPRFSGLQFPNYSSELNVNALELDDSALYLCASSHETGRAHEQYFGPGTRLTVT.

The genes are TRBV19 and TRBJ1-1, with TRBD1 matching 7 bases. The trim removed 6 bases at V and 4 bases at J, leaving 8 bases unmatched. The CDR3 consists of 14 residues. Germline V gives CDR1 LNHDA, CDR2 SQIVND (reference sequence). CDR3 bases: TGTGCCAGTAGAAAGGACAGGCGGAGCACTGAAGCTTTCTTT. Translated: CASRKDRRSTEAFF.

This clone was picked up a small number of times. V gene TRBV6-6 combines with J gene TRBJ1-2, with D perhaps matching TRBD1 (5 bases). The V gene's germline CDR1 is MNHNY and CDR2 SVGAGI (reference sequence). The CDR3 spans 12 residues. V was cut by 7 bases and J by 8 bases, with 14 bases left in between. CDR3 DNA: TGTGCCAGCATCGAAGCAGGGTTCGGCTACACCTTC. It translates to CASIEAGFGYTF.

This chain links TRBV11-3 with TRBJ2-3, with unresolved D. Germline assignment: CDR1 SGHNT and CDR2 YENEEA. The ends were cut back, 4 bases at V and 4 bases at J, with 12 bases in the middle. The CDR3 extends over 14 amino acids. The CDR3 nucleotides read TGTGCCAGCAGCTCTCCGCGGCTCGCAGATACGCAGTATTTT. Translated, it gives CASSSPRLADTQYF.

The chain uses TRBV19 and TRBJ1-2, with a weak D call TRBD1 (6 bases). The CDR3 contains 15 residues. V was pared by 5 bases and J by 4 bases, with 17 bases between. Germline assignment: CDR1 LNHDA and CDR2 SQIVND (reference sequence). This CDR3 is CASSEIGGQVYGYTF. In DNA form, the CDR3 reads TGTGCCAGTAGTGAGATAGGGGGACAAGTCTATGGCTACACCTTC.

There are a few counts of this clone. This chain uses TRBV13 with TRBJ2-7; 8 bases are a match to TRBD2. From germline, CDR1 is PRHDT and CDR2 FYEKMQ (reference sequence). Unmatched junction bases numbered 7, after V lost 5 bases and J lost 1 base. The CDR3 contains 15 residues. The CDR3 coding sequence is TGTGCCAGCAGCCAAGTGACTAGCGAGTCCTACGAGCAGTACTTC. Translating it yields CASSQVTSESYEQYF.

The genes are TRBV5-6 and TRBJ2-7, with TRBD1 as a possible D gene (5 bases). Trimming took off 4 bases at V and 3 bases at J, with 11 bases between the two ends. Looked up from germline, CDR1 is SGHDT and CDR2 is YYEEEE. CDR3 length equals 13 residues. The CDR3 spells CASSPIDSYEQYF. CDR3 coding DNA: TGTGCCAGCAGCCCCATCGACAGCTACGAGCAGTACTTC.

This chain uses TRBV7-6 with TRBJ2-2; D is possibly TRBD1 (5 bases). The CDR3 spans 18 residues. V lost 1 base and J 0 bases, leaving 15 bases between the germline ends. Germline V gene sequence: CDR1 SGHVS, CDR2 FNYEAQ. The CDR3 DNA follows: TGTGCCAGCAGCTTAGGTAGACAGATTAATTCGAACACCGGGGAGCTGTTTTTT. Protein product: CASSLGRQINSNTGELFF. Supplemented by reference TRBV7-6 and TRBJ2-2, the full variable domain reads GAGVSQSPRYKVTKRGQDVALRCDPISGHVSLYWYRQALGQGPEFLTYFNYEAQQDKSGLPNDRFSAERPEGSISTLTIQRTEQRDSAMYRCASSLGRQINSNTGELFFGEGSRLTVL.

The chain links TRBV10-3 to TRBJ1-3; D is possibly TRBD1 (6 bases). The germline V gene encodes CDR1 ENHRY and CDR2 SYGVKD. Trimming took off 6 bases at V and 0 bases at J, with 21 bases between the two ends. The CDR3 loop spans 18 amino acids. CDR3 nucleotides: TGTGCCATCAGCGGACAGCCAGGTTACAACCCCTCTGGAAACACCATATATTTT. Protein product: CAISGQPGYNPSGNTIYF.

CDR3 amino acids: CATSRDRVTEAFF. The CDR3 DNA follows: TGTGCCACCAGCAGAGACAGGGTCACTGAAGCTTTCTTT. V and J are TRBV15 and TRBJ1-1, with D possibly matching TRBD1 (5 bases). V was pared by 0 bases and J by 4 bases, with 6 bases between. Germline CDR1 reads LNHNV; CDR2 reads YYDKDF (reference sequence). The CDR3 spans 13 residues.

CDR3 nucleotide sequence: TGCAGCGTCCTTACCGGGACACCCCTCGAGCAGTACTTC. Its protein product is CSVLTGTPLEQYF. The V gene is TRBV29-1, the J gene TRBJ2-7, with D possibly being TRBD1 (6 bases). The V end was cut by 6 bases, the J end by 6 bases, with 18 bases between. This CDR3 region has 13 residues. Per the germline V gene, CDR1 is SQVTM and CDR2 is ANQGSEA.

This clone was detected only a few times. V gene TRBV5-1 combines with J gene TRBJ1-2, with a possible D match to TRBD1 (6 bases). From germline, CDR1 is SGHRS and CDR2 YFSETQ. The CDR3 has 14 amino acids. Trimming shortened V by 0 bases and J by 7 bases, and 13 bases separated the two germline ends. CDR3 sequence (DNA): TGCGCCAGCAGCTTGGATCAGGGGTCGGGTGGCTACACCTTC. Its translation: CASSLDQGSGGYTF.

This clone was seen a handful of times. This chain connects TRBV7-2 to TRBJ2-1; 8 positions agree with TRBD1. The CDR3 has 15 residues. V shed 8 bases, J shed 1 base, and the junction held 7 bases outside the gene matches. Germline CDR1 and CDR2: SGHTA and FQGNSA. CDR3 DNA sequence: TGTGCCAGCGCCCAGGGGGCCGTTTCCTACAATGAGCAGTTCTTC. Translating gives CASAQGAVSYNEQFF.

CDR3 DNA sequence: TGTGCCAGCAGCCGACAGGGGGCGGGCGATGAGCAGTTCTTC. Its protein is CASSRQGAGDEQFF. The chain links TRBV13 to TRBJ2-1, with 10 positions matching TRBD1. The CDR3 totals 14 residues. J was trimmed by 8 bases and V by 5 bases; bases with no gene match: 6. Germline V CDR1 and CDR2: PRHDT, FYEKMQ (reference sequence).

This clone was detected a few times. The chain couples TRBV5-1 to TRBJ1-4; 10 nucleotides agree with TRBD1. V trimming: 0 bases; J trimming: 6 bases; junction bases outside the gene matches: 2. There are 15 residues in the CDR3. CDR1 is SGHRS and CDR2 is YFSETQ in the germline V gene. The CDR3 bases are TGCGCCAGCAGCTTGGTGGGGACAGGGGATGAAAAACTGTTTTTT. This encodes CASSLVGTGDEKLFF.

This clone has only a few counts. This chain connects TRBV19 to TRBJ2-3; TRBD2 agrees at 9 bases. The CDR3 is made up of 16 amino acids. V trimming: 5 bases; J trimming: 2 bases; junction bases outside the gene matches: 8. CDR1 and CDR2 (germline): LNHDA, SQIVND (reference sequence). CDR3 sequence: CASSVGLARITDTQYF. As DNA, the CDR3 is TGTGCCAGTAGTGTCGGACTAGCGAGAATCACAGATACGCAGTATTTT.

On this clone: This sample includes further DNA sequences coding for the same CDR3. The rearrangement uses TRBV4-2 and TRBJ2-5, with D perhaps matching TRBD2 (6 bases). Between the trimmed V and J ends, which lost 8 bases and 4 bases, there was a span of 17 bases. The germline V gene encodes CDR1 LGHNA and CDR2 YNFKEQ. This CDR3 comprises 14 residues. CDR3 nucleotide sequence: TGTGCCAGCGGGGGGTCCACCCGGAGAGAGACCCAGTACTTC. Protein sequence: CASGGSTRRETQYF.